What follows are 25 T cell receptor beta chains derived from one specimen sequenced in a study of blood T cell repertoires in COVID-19. Sequencing used immunoSEQ multiplex PCR; TCRdb keeps in-frame clones, though not all of them. This sample yields about 210,000 clones, of which around 83% are seen a single time; 2% to 2.5% belongs to the top ten. The material sequenced was peripheral blood. Receptors originate from a man aged 35 to 55 who had recovered from COVID-19.

V is TRBV5-1 and J is TRBJ2-5, with 13 bases matching TRBD2. V was clipped by 4 bases and J by 4 bases; unmatched bases: 7. Germline CDR1 and CDR2: SGHRS and YFSETQ. This CDR3 contains 16 residues. The CDR3 region is CASSPDGLAGAETQYF. CDR3 bases: TGCGCCAGCAGCCCGGACGGACTAGCGGGGGCAGAGACCCAGTACTTC.

This chain joins TRBV3-1 (or the pseudogene TRBV3-2) and TRBJ2-7; perhaps TRBD2 as D (5 bases). Trimming shortened V by 1 base and J by 0 bases, and 7 bases separated the two germline ends. CDR1 is LGHDT and CDR2 is YNNKEL in the germline V gene (reference sequence). The CDR3 is 14 amino acids. CDR3 amino acids: CASSQGGFSYEQYF. The CDR3 DNA reads TGTGCCAGCAGCCAAGGCGGGTTCTCCTACGAGCAGTACTTC.

The chain couples TRBV7-9 to TRBJ1-2; D is undetermined. V lost 5 bases, J lost 2 bases, and 9 bases lay in between. Germline lookup yields CDR1 SEHNR and CDR2 FQNEAQ (reference sequence). The CDR3 runs 13 residues. The CDR3 DNA follows: TGTGCCAGCAGCGTAGGGCAGAACTATGGCTACACCTTC. This sequence encodes CASSVGQNYGYTF. Supplemented by reference TRBV7-9 and TRBJ1-2, the full variable domain reads DTGVSQNPRHKITKRGQNVTFRCDPISEHNRLYWYRQTLGQGPEFLTYFQNEAQLEKSRLLSDRFSAERPKGSFSTLEIQRTEQGDSAMYLCASSVGQNYGYTFGSGTRLTVV.

The chain is built from TRBV4-3 and TRBJ1-5, with a tentative D call TRBD1 (5 bases). Trimming pared 0 bases from V and 4 bases from J, leaving 13 bases between. Germline V CDR1 and CDR2: LGHNA, YSLEER. The CDR3 contains 16 residues. In DNA form, the CDR3 reads TGCGCCAGCAGCCAAGATCACACAGGCCCGAATCAGCCCCAGCATTTT. Its translation is CASSQDHTGPNQPQHF.

The chain is built from TRBV6-5 and TRBJ2-7; tentatively, D is TRBD2 (7 bases). Looked up from germline, CDR1 is MNHEY and CDR2 is SVGAGI. The germline V and J ends were trimmed by 5 bases and 6 bases, with 14 bases remaining between them. The CDR3 is made up of 13 amino acids. The CDR3 spells CASSRGGAGEQYF. Written as DNA, the CDR3 is TGTGCCAGCAGTCGAGGGGGGGCGGGCGAGCAGTACTTC.

The rearrangement joins TRBV11-2 to TRBJ2-2, with TRBD2 identical over 11 bases. Germline V gene sequence: CDR1 SGHAT, CDR2 FQNNGV. V dropped 4 bases and J dropped 4; count of bases not matched to a gene: 11. The CDR3 contains 18 residues. CDR3 DNA: TGTGCCAGCAGCTGGCTCAGCGGGACTAGCGGCCTCACCGGGGAGCTGTTTTTT. Protein: CASSWLSGTSGLTGELFF.

J is TRBJ2-7 and V is TRBV25-1, with D maybe TRBD1 (6 bases). V lost 8 bases to trimming and J lost 7 bases, with 15 bases between them. Germline lookup yields CDR1 MGHDK and CDR2 SYGVNS. CDR3 size: 12 residues. The CDR3 loop is CASGYRDWEQYF. CDR3 sequence (DNA): TGTGCCAGCGGGTACAGGGATTGGGAGCAGTACTTC.

The V gene is TRBV7-2, the J gene TRBJ2-7, with D possibly TRBD2 on 5 matching bases. Germline CDR1 SGHTA, CDR2 FQGNSA. The CDR3 is 14 amino acids. V lost 0 bases and J lost 2, with 8 bases in between. The CDR3 region has the DNA TGTGCCAGCAGCTTAGCCCGGGGAACCTACGAGCAGTACTTC. This translates into CASSLARGTYEQYF.

The V call is TRBV11-2, the J call TRBJ1-1; D is undetermined. Germline CDR1 SGHAT, CDR2 FQNNGV. The CDR3 runs 14 residues. With 5 bases removed from V and 4 bases from J, the gap between germline ends came to 14 bases. The CDR3 loop reads CASSLAGSSTEAFF. CDR3 bases: TGTGCCAGCAGCCTTGCCGGTAGTTCCACTGAAGCTTTCTTT.

This rearrangement joins TRBV5-6 to TRBJ2-3; no clear D. This CDR3 is built from 15 residues. Per the germline V gene, CDR1 is SGHDT and CDR2 is YYEEEE. Trimming took 0 bases from V and 0 from J, leaving 8 bases between them. CDR3 in amino acids: CASSLGGFSTDTQYF. DNA of the CDR3: TGTGCCAGCAGCTTGGGCGGTTTTAGCACAGATACGCAGTATTTT.

The chain couples TRBV30 to TRBJ1-2; 12 bases are a match to TRBD1. The CDR3 is 14 residues long. The V segment lost 3 bases and the J segment 6 bases; nucleotides outside the gene matches: 5. CDR1 and CDR2 from the germline V gene are GTSNPN and SVGIG (reference sequence). The CDR3 nucleotides are TGTGCCTGGAGCCCGGGACAGGGGGCTGATGGCTACACCTTC. It is translated as CAWSPGQGADGYTF.

The gene calls are TRBV5-1 and TRBJ2-7; 8 positions agree with TRBD1. Per the germline V gene, CDR1 is SGHRS and CDR2 is YFSETQ. Trimming cost V 0 bases and J 3 bases; bases outside gene matches: 8. This CDR3 has 16 amino acids. CDR3 coding DNA: TGCGCCAGCAGCTTGGTCCCGGCAGGGGGCAGCTACGAGCAGTACTTC. It is translated as CASSLVPAGGSYEQYF.

The rearrangement uses TRBV24-1 and TRBJ2-1; 8 bases are a match to TRBD2. CDR1 KGHDR and CDR2 SFDVKD come from the germline V gene. The CDR3 is 17 residues long. The V and J ends lost 6 bases and 5 bases, in that order; junction bases with no gene match: 14. As DNA, the CDR3 is TGTGCCACCAGTACGGGAGGGCCGTCTGGGTTTGACAATGAGCAGTTCTTC. Residues: CATSTGGPSGFDNEQFF.

The chain has TRBV6-2 or TRBV6-3 and TRBJ2-1, with 7 bases aligning to TRBD2. The CDR3 is 15 amino acids. CDR1 MNHEY and CDR2 SVGEGT come from the germline V gene. The V gene end was trimmed by 4 bases and the J gene end by 2 bases; junction bases not matched to a gene: 5. CDR3 protein: CASSFRSGAYNEQFF. CDR3 nucleotides: TGTGCCAGCAGTTTCCGGAGCGGGGCCTACAATGAGCAGTTCTTC.

This sequence joins TRBV5-1 and TRBJ2-1; D call uncertain. Germline-derived CDR1 and CDR2 are SGHRS and YFSETQ. V was clipped by 1 base and J by 1 base, with 9 bases between them. The CDR3 sequence is 15 residues long. DNA for the CDR3: TGCGCCAGCAGCTTGTCCGTGCAGTCCTACAATGAGCAGTTCTTC. It yields the protein CASSLSVQSYNEQFF. The variable domain in full, completed from reference TRBV5-1 and TRBJ2-1, reads KAGVTQTPRYLIKTRGQQVTLSCSPISGHRSVSWYQQTPGQGLQFLFEYFSETQRNKGNFPGRFSGRQFSNSRSEMNVSTLELGDSALYLCASSLSVQSYNEQFFGPGTRLTVL.

This clone was recorded once. CDR3 bases: TGTGCCAGCAGCCCCTTTCCGGGGGGAACCCAAGAGACCCAGTACTTC. It yields the protein CASSPFPGGTQETQYF. The rearrangement links TRBV7-9 to TRBJ2-5; 7 bases agree with TRBD2. Germline values: CDR1 SEHNR, CDR2 FQNEAQ (reference sequence). J gave up 1 base and V 5 bases, and 10 bases lay outside the gene matches. The CDR3 spans 16 residues.

V usage is TRBV6-5 and J usage is TRBJ1-3, with 8 bases that match TRBD1. This CDR3 region has 13 residues. V lost 5 bases, J lost 7 bases, and 4 bases stayed unmatched. Germline V gene lookup returns CDR1 MNHEY and CDR2 SVGAGI. The DNA of the CDR3 is TGTGCCAGCAGTACAGGGGGAATGAACACCATATATTTT. Encoded protein: CASSTGGMNTIYF.

V and J are TRBV3-1 (or the pseudogene TRBV3-2) and TRBJ2-1; perhaps TRBD2 as D (5 bases). Between the trimmed V and J ends, which lost 1 base and 9 bases, there was a span of 16 bases. The germline V gene has CDR1 LGHDT and CDR2 YNNKEL (reference sequence). The CDR3 has 15 amino acids. The CDR3 sequence is CASSQVLATDPEQFF. CDR3 DNA sequence: TGTGCCAGCAGCCAAGTCTTAGCGACGGATCCTGAGCAGTTCTTC.

Note on this clone: At one boundary the junction diverges from the germline segment, which might be a read error. This rearrangement joins TRBV7-9 to TRBJ2-5; 9 nucleotides agree with TRBD2. Germline lookup yields CDR1 SEHNR and CDR2 FQNEAQ (reference sequence). The CDR3 totals 12 residues. The CDR3 loop is CASSSRAGGPHF. CDR3 coding DNA: TGTGCCAGCAGCTCAAGGGCGGGAGGGCCCCACTTC.

The J gene is TRBJ2-2, the V gene TRBV5-4; TRBD1 aligns across 9 bases. The CDR3 covers 15 residues. The V gene end was trimmed by 3 bases and the J gene end by 7 bases; junction bases not matched to a gene: 7. Germline V gene sequence: CDR1 SGHNT, CDR2 YYREEE (reference sequence). The CDR3 is CASSSGQGLIGELFF. CDR3 sequence (DNA): TGTGCCAGCAGCTCGGGACAGGGCTTGATCGGGGAGCTGTTTTTT.

The V gene is TRBV21-1, the J gene TRBJ2-1; the listed D gene, TRBD2, was not tested against the DNA. TRBV21-1 is given as a pseudogene. CDR3 length equals 18 residues. CDR3 coding DNA: TGTGCCATTTTCCCAGGACTAGCGGGAGAAGGCGGGTACAATGAGCAGTTCTTC. This codes for CAIFPGLAGEGGYNEQFF.

The chain recombines TRBV7-9 with TRBJ2-4, with 7 positions matching TRBD2. The J segment lost 8 bases and the V segment lost 1 base, leaving 2 bases of the junction unmatched. CDR3 length equals 13 residues. Germline CDR1 reads SEHNR; CDR2 reads FQNEAQ (reference sequence). CDR3 nucleotides: TGTGCCAGCAGCTTAGATGCGGGGGACATTCAGTACTTC. Translation gives CASSLDAGDIQYF. The full variable domain, completed using reference TRBV7-9 and TRBJ2-4, is DTGVSQNPRHKITKRGQNVTFRCDPISEHNRLYWYRQTLGQGPEFLTYFQNEAQLEKSRLLSDRFSAERPKGSFSTLEIQRTEQGDSAMYLCASSLDAGDIQYFGAGTRLSVL.

The chain employs TRBV3-1 (or the pseudogene TRBV3-2) and TRBJ2-7; D is possibly TRBD2 (5 bases). CDR1 and CDR2 (germline): LGHDT, YNNKEL (reference sequence). The CDR3 loop spans 14 amino acids. V was clipped by 5 bases and J by 0 bases, with 11 bases between them. In DNA, the CDR3 is TGTGCCAGCAGCTCGAGTGGGAGCTCCTACGAGCAGTACTTC. Residues: CASSSSGSSYEQYF.

The chain combines TRBV4-1 with TRBJ2-1; 7 bases agree with TRBD1. This CDR3 contains 16 residues. CDR1 is MGHRA and CDR2 is YSYEKL in the germline V gene. V gave up 1 base and J gave up 0 bases; unmatched junction bases: 3. CDR3 loop: CASSQATGSSYNEQFF. The CDR3 DNA reads as TGCGCCAGCAGCCAAGCGACAGGGAGCTCCTACAATGAGCAGTTCTTC.

The chain combines TRBV6-6 with TRBJ2-2, with D unresolved. Germline CDR1 MNHNY, CDR2 SVGAGI (reference sequence). Between the trimmed V and J ends, which lost 7 bases and 2 bases, there was a span of 8 bases. CDR3 length: 13 amino acids. CDR3 sequence (DNA): TGTGCCAGCAAGTCCAGTAACACCGGGGAGCTGTTTTTT. This codes for CASKSSNTGELFF.